These 22 T cell receptor beta chains came from one sample sequenced in a study of vaccination and CD4 T cells after COVID-19. Their cognate antigens are unknown. Sample treatment: roughly nine-day PBMC culture with coronavirus spike peptide pools or control peptides (ViraFEST assay). With the Oncomine TCR Beta short-read assay, DNA from cultured CD4+ T cells was sequenced. Via MiXCR, TCRdb re-called the PCR reads, giving one row per CDR3 protein. The sample includes some 17,000 distinct CDR3 sequences, around 59% of them seen just once. The starting material was CD4+ T cells from blood, cultured in vitro, obtained after SARS-CoV-2 vaccination. The source of these receptors is a human donor who had recovered from COVID-19.

This sequence joins TRBV11-1 and TRBJ2-2; 7 bases map to TRBD1. The junction had 4 bases not matched to a gene; V was cut back by 7 bases and J by 5 bases. Germline CDR1 is SGHAT and CDR2 is FQDESV (reference sequence). The length of the CDR3 is 13 residues. The CDR3 region has the DNA TGTGCCAGCACCGCAGGGGGTACCGGGGAGCTGTTTTTT. This translates into CASTAGGTGELFF.

This clonotype was seen a single time. The rearrangement links TRBV28 to TRBJ1-1; no clear D. V shed 6 bases and J shed 1 base, with 9 bases lying between them. From germline, CDR1 is MDHEN and CDR2 SYDVKM. The CDR3 loop spans 13 amino acids. The chain's CDR3 is CASSQRRNTEAFF. The CDR3 region has the DNA TGTGCCAGCAGCCAGCGGAGGAACACTGAAGCTTTCTTT.

A note on this clonotype: The junction departs from germline at one end; a sequencing error may be responsible. The chain has TRBV7-2 and TRBJ1-1; 7 positions agree with TRBD1. The CDR3 covers 15 residues. Germline V gene lookup returns CDR1 SGHTA and CDR2 FQGNSA. For the CDR3, the DNA is TGTGCCAGCAGCTTCGACAGGGTGGTGAACACTGAAGATTTCTTT. Amino acids: CASSFDRVVNTEDFF.

This clonotype appeared once. The rearrangement links TRBV7-3 to TRBJ2-2, with a tentative D call TRBD2 (5 bases). CDR1 is SGHTA, CDR2 FQGTGA, per germline. The CDR3 is made up of 16 amino acids. Trimming took off 5 bases at V and 0 bases at J, with 13 bases between the two ends. The CDR3 reads CASSPPQDSNTGELFF. The CDR3 DNA reads TGTGCCAGCAGCCCCCCGCAGGACTCGAACACCGGGGAGCTGTTTTTT.

V and J are TRBV27 and TRBJ1-1; a possible D gene is TRBD1 (6 bases). Germline CDR1 MNHEY, CDR2 SMNVEV (reference sequence). V was trimmed by 4 bases and J by 7 bases, leaving 13 bases between them. The CDR3 is made up of 13 amino acids. For the CDR3, the DNA is TGTGCCAGCAGTTGGGGCGTACAGGGTGAAGCTTTCTTT. Translation: CASSWGVQGEAFF.

V gene TRBV20-1 combines with J gene TRBJ2-2, with D perhaps matching TRBD1 (5 bases). Germline-derived CDR1 and CDR2 are DFQATT and SNEGSKA (reference sequence). V was trimmed by 1 base and J by 5 bases, leaving 8 bases between them. The CDR3 runs to 13 residues. CDR3 loop: CSARGAGTGELFF. The CDR3 DNA is TGCAGTGCTAGAGGGGCAGGGACCGGGGAGCTGTTTTTT.

Only a few counts were recorded for this clonotype. The rearrangement uses TRBV20-1 and TRBJ1-2; D might be TRBD1 (5 bases). CDR3 length: 14 residues. Germline V lookup: CDR1 DFQATT, CDR2 SNEGSKA (reference sequence). Deletions cut 4 bases from V and 3 bases from J, with 15 bases between. CDR3 bases: TGCAGTGCTACCCCCAGGGAAATTGACTATGGCTACACCTTC. Protein product: CSATPREIDYGYTF.

V usage is TRBV10-3 and J usage is TRBJ1-1, with a tentative D call TRBD1 (6 bases). V was pared by 5 bases and J by 0 bases, with 13 bases between. The CDR3 totals 15 residues. Germline V gives CDR1 ENHRY, CDR2 SYGVKD. For the CDR3, the DNA is TGTGCCATCAGTACCAGACAGGCGTTGAACACTGAAGCTTTCTTT. Protein: CAISTRQALNTEAFF.

V usage is TRBV5-1 and J usage is TRBJ1-2; D unclear. The germline CDR1 and CDR2 sequences are SGHRS and YFSETQ. The CDR3 spans 14 residues. V lost 0 bases, J lost 6 bases, and 12 bases lay in between. The DNA for the CDR3 is TGCGCCAGCAGCTTGGCCTTGCAGGAGGATGGCTACACCTTC. It encodes CASSLALQEDGYTF.

The J gene is TRBJ2-7, the V gene TRBV2; TRBD1 or TRBD2 may be the D gene (5 bases each). V was shortened by 6 bases and J by 3 bases, with 15 bases between the two germline ends. Germline lookup yields CDR1 SNHLY and CDR2 FYNNEI. The CDR3 loop spans 14 amino acids. The CDR3 here is CASSEHGDLYEQYF. CDR3 nucleotide sequence: TGTGCCAGCAGCGAGCACGGGGACCTCTACGAGCAGTACTTC.

The chain recombines TRBV6-1 with TRBJ2-1; D could derive from TRBD1 or TRBD2 (6 bases each). The CDR3 length is 15 residues. Trimming took off 10 bases at V and 4 bases at J, with 20 bases between the two ends. Germline V lookup: CDR1 MNHNS, CDR2 SASEGT. The CDR3 bases are TGTGCCACCAACCCTCGGGGGCAGGCTTACAATGAGCAGTTCTTC. Translation gives CATNPRGQAYNEQFF.

This chain uses TRBV19 with TRBJ2-2; D unclear. CDR1 is LNHDA and CDR2 is SQIVND in the germline V gene (reference sequence). V was shortened by 7 bases and J by 6 bases, with 12 bases between the two germline ends. The CDR3 totals 13 residues. The CDR3 nucleotides are TGTGCCAGTACCAGCACGGGTGCCGGGGAGCTGTTTTTT. The encoded protein is CASTSTGAGELFF.

For the CDR3, the DNA is TGTGCCAGCATTAAGACAGGGGGCAGCGGGACCCAGTACTTC. The encoded protein is CASIKTGGSGTQYF. The rearrangement joins TRBV6-1 to TRBJ2-5; 10 bases map to TRBD1. The germline V gene encodes CDR1 MNHNS and CDR2 SASEGT. This CDR3 comprises 14 residues. The trim removed 7 bases at V and 7 bases at J, leaving 9 bases unmatched.

The chain employs TRBV11-2 and TRBJ1-1; 7 nucleotides line up with TRBD1. The germline V gene encodes CDR1 SGHAT and CDR2 FQNNGV. The CDR3 contains 14 residues. Unmatched junction bases numbered 11, after V lost 6 bases and J lost 7 bases. CDR3 coding DNA: TGTGCCAGCAGTCCCACAGGGGAGGACATTGAAGCTTTCTTT. Residues: CASSPTGEDIEAFF.

This clonotype ranks as medium-sized. This sequence joins TRBV11-3 and TRBJ2-3; D tentatively fits TRBD1 or TRBD2 (5 bases each). The germline V and J ends were trimmed by 4 bases and 8 bases, with 16 bases remaining between them. This CDR3 contains 14 residues. Per the germline V gene, CDR1 is SGHNT and CDR2 is YENEEA. CDR3 sequence reads: CASSSRDLLGTQYF. CDR3 DNA sequence: TGTGCCAGCAGCTCCCGGGACCTCCTTGGTACGCAGTATTTT.

The chain uses TRBV19 and TRBJ1-5, with D unclear. Trimming pared 3 bases from V and 9 bases from J, leaving 15 bases between. The CDR3 spans 14 residues. The germline CDR1 and CDR2 sequences are LNHDA and SQIVND (reference sequence). CDR3 amino acids: CASSIRLEVLPQHF. For the CDR3, the DNA is TGTGCCAGTAGTATCCGCCTGGAGGTCTTGCCCCAGCATTTT.

This chain uses TRBV6-1 with TRBJ1-5, with 8 nucleotides matching TRBD1. This CDR3 is built from 16 residues. Germline loops: CDR1 MNHNS, CDR2 SASEGT. J gave up 3 bases and V 6 bases, and 10 bases lay outside the gene matches. CDR3 bases: TGTGCCAGCAGGTCCACCCAGGGGGCTTCCAATCAGCCCCAGCATTTT. Protein: CASRSTQGASNQPQHF.

The rearrangement links TRBV5-4 to TRBJ1-1, with D uncertain. V lost 2 bases to trimming and J lost 1 base, with 6 bases between them. This CDR3 spans 13 amino acids. Germline V gene sequence: CDR1 SGHNT, CDR2 YYREEE (reference sequence). The DNA of the CDR3 is TGTGCCAGCAGCTTCAAGGCGAACACTGAAGCTTTCTTT. It translates to CASSFKANTEAFF.

The rearrangement links TRBV20-1 to TRBJ1-1, with 7 nucleotides matching TRBD1. This CDR3 spans 14 amino acids. The junction had 10 bases not matched to a gene; V was cut back by 7 bases and J by 2 bases. From germline, CDR1 is DFQATT and CDR2 SNEGSKA (reference sequence). CDR3 in amino acids: CSVQQGSLNTEAFF. The CDR3 DNA reads TGCAGTGTGCAACAGGGGTCACTCAACACTGAAGCTTTCTTT.

The rearrangement links TRBV7-2 to TRBJ2-2; D unclear. Germline values: CDR1 SGHTA, CDR2 FQGNSA. V was cut by 0 bases and J by 6 bases, with 8 bases left in between. The CDR3 covers 14 residues. DNA for the CDR3: TGTGCCAGCAGCTTAGCGCGGAGTGCCGGGGAGCTGTTTTTT. Its translation: CASSLARSAGELFF.

CDR3 residues: CASSSGGSYNEQFF. The DNA for the CDR3 is TGTGCCAGCAGCTCAGGGGGCTCCTACAATGAGCAGTTCTTC. The chain couples TRBV11-3 to TRBJ2-1; 7 bases are shared with TRBD1. The germline gives CDR1 SGHNT, CDR2 YENEEA. The CDR3 consists of 14 residues. V was clipped by 4 bases and J by 0 bases; unmatched bases: 0.

CDR3 nucleotides: TGTGCCAGCGGCCGATGGACAGGGGAAAACACTGAAGCTTTCTTT. This translates into CASGRWTGENTEAFF. This rearrangement joins TRBV7-2 to TRBJ1-1, with 9 bases fitting TRBD1. The junction had 9 bases not matched to a gene; V was cut back by 8 bases and J by 2 bases. This CDR3 contains 15 residues. CDR1 SGHTA and CDR2 FQGNSA come from the germline V gene.